This TCR beta chain was profiled in a study of T cells in Graves' hyperthyroidism and ophthalmopathy. Study-wide results and caveats: A median around 6 months before onset, the model predicted ophthalmopathy. Expanded thyroid clonotypes (above 0.001) were mostly also found in blood.

PBMCs were collected from a roughly 10 ml volume of fresh peripheral blood. The source material, RNA transcripts, was used to amplify TCR beta CDR3 regions. A set of HTBI primers served as the primers for a first-round RT-PCR of the TCR CDR3. TCRdb ran MiXCR on the multiplex PCR reads and lists one entry per CDR3 protein. This table has hundreds of thousands of distinct CDR3 sequences, approximately 15% appearing once. The germline gives CDR1 SGHTA, CDR2 FQGTGA. The ends were cut back, 5 bases at V and 3 bases at J, with 9 bases in the middle. This CDR3 spans 13 amino acids. This clonotype was observed many times. Its antigen is currently unknown.

This clonotype was obtained from a woman aged 40 to 50 with Graves' ophthalmopathy. The chain is built from TRBV7-3 and TRBJ2-3; unclear D gene. The source material was blood. The CDR3 protein is CASSADPTDTQYF. CDR3 coding DNA: TGTGCCAGCAGCGCCGACCCTACAGATACGCAGTATTTT.